Sequencing of this TCR beta chain was carried out in a study of CD8+ T cells in alopecia areata. Once RNA had been extracted, it was reverse transcribed into cDNA to act as the sequencing template. Using immunoSEQ multiplex PCR, the repertoire was profiled, and TCRdb retains in-frame clones only, with some absent. The sample includes some 200,000 clones, roughly three fifths of them seen just once. The CDR3 extends over 12 amino acids. Deletions cut 4 bases from V and 11 bases from J, with 9 bases between. Germline-derived CDR1 and CDR2 are MNHEY and SVGAGI. The treatment denotes: oral pan-JAK inhibitor, 5-10 mg twice daily.

This sequence originates from a human donor with alopecia areata. The sequenced sample was CD4+ T cells sorted from blood, obtained at week 4, from a patient treated with tofacitinib. The chain is built from TRBV6-5 and TRBJ1-6; D gene unclear. CDR3: CASSSNGPPLHF. The CDR3 region has the DNA TGTGCCAGCAGTTCGAACGGTCCACCCCTCCACTTT.